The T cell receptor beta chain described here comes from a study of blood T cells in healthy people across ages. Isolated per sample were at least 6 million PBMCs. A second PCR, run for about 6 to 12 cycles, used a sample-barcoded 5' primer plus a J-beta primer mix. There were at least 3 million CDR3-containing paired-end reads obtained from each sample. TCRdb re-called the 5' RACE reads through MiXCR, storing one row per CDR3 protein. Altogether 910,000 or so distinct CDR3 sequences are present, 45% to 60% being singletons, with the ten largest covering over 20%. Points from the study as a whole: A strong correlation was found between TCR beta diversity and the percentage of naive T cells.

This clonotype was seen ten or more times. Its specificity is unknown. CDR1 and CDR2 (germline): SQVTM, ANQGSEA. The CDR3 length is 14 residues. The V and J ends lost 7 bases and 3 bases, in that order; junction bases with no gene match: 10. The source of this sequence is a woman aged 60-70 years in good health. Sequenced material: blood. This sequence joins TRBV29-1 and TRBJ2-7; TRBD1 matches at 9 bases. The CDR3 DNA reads TGCAGCGCCCGGGGACAGGGAGAACTCTACGAGCAGTACTTC. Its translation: CSARGQGELYEQYF.